These 27 T cell receptor beta chains share one sample of origin, sequenced in a study of shared clonotypes between healthy human individuals. Naive CD8 cells were CD45RO-negative, positively selected for CCR7, excluding terminally differentiated effector memory CD45RA+ cells. TCRdb's copy holds only in-frame clones and misses some; the assay was immunoSEQ multiplex PCR. The sample lists roughly 2.1 million clones; roughly 91% were seen once. The sequencing sample was made of naive CD8+ T cells from PBMCs. The receptors stem from a man aged 18 to 35 in good health. Some clones in this sample may be carry-over from other donors' samples.

V and J are TRBV15 and TRBJ2-4, with unresolved D. Germline-derived CDR1 and CDR2 are LNHNV and YYDKDF (reference sequence). The CDR3 is 13 residues long. V was cut by 0 bases and J by 6 bases, with 6 bases left in between. The CDR3 DNA sequence: TGTGCCACCAGCAGAGAGGGCAGAAACATTCAGTACTTC. Its translation is CATSREGRNIQYF.

This chain links TRBV15 with TRBJ2-7; maybe TRBD1 (6 bases). The germline V gene has CDR1 LNHNV and CDR2 YYDKDF (reference sequence). Trimming left V 5 bases short and J 6 bases short, with 11 bases between. The CDR3 loop spans 12 amino acids. The CDR3 DNA follows: TGTGCCACCAGCCCGCACAGGGCCGAGCAGTACTTC. This gives the protein CATSPHRAEQYF.

This chain links TRBV13 with TRBJ2-1; D unclear. Germline V gene sequence: CDR1 PRHDT, CDR2 FYEKMQ (reference sequence). Trimming cost V 5 bases and J 4 bases, with 6 bases left between them. CDR3 length: 12 amino acids. CDR3 region: CASSPPYNEQFF. DNA of the CDR3: TGTGCCAGCAGCCCCCCTTACAATGAGCAGTTCTTC.

This sequence joins TRBV10-3 and TRBJ2-3; TRBD1 might be the D (6 bases). The CDR3 totals 14 residues. Between the trimmed V and J ends, which lost 6 bases and 6 bases, there was a span of 16 bases. CDR1 is ENHRY, CDR2 SYGVKD, per germline. As DNA, the CDR3 is TGTGCCATCAGACACAGGGATAAGGACGATACGCAGTATTTT. This sequence encodes CAIRHRDKDDTQYF.

The chain has TRBV10-3 and TRBJ2-3; D assignment may be TRBD1 or TRBD2 (5 bases each). With 6 bases removed from V and 6 bases from J, the gap between germline ends came to 13 bases. The germline CDR1 and CDR2 sequences are ENHRY and SYGVKD. This CDR3 is 13 amino acids long. CDR3: CAIRDLGDDTQYF. CDR3 DNA sequence: TGTGCCATCAGGGACTTGGGGGACGATACGCAGTATTTT.

The table lists this clone with a count of one. This specimen includes other DNA sequences encoding the same CDR3. V usage is TRBV19 and J usage is TRBJ2-2, with D unresolved. The CDR3 totals 12 residues. Trimming took 3 bases from V and 8 from J, leaving 7 bases between them. Germline V lookup: CDR1 LNHDA, CDR2 SQIVND (reference sequence). CDR3 protein: CASSIPPGELFF. In DNA form, the CDR3 reads TGTGCCAGTAGTATCCCCCCTGGGGAGCTGTTTTTT.

This clone was detected once. This rearrangement joins TRBV19 to TRBJ2-2; 7 bases agree with TRBD2. This CDR3 region has 17 residues. After removal of 9 bases from V and 5 bases from J, the junction contained 18 bases not matched to a gene. Germline CDR1 is LNHDA and CDR2 is SQIVND (reference sequence). CDR3 DNA: TGTGCCAGCACACTCAGGGAGGGTTCCGAAACGACCGGGGAGCTGTTTTTT. As protein: CASTLREGSETTGELFF.

J is TRBJ2-1 and V is TRBV11-2; no clear D. The V gene lost 2 bases and the J gene lost 1 base, with 12 bases spanning the gap. This CDR3 is built from 16 residues. CDR1 SGHAT and CDR2 FQNNGV come from the germline V gene. CDR3 DNA: TGTGCCAGCAGCTTACGTTTCCGCCCTTCCTACAATGAGCAGTTCTTC. Encoded protein: CASSLRFRPSYNEQFF.

Concerning this clone itself: Other DNA sequences within the sample encode an identical CDR3. This chain links TRBV27 with TRBJ1-1, with no clear D. CDR3 length: 13 residues. From germline, CDR1 is MNHEY and CDR2 SMNVEV (reference sequence). V lost 2 bases, J lost 0 bases, and 4 bases lay in between. Here the CDR3 DNA reads TGTGCCAGCAGTTTACGGTTGAACACTGAAGCTTTCTTT. Its translation is CASSLRLNTEAFF.

The rearrangement uses TRBV7-9 and TRBJ1-1; tentative D call: TRBD1 (5 bases). V was pared by 4 bases and J by 3 bases, with 12 bases between. The CDR3 has 14 amino acids. The germline V gene encodes CDR1 SEHNR and CDR2 FQNEAQ (reference sequence). CDR3 DNA sequence: TGTGCCAGCAGCTGGGGGACGCTTTACACTGAAGCTTTCTTT. Its translation: CASSWGTLYTEAFF.

The chain uses TRBV30 and TRBJ1-4; weak D call: TRBD1 (6 bases). The CDR3 loop spans 16 amino acids. Trimming shortened V by 1 base and J by 4 bases, and 16 bases separated the two germline ends. Germline V CDR1 and CDR2: GTSNPN, SVGIG (reference sequence). This CDR3 is CAWSAKQGSFNEKLFF. In DNA, the CDR3 is TGTGCCTGGAGTGCGAAACAGGGATCTTTTAATGAAAAACTGTTTTTT.

The chain uses TRBV16 and TRBJ2-7; 11 bases fit TRBD1. Germline V gives CDR1 KGHSY, CDR2 FQNENV. V trimming: 4 bases; J trimming: 3 bases; junction bases outside the gene matches: 8. This CDR3 spans 16 amino acids. CDR3 amino acids: CASSLAPGTGGYEQYF. CDR3 DNA sequence: TGTGCCAGCAGCCTTGCCCCCGGGACAGGGGGCTACGAGCAGTACTTC.

The DNA for the CDR3 is TGTGCCAGCAGCTTGAAGCGCGGCGGGGAGCTGTTTTTT. It translates to CASSLKRGGELFF. This chain links TRBV7-9 with TRBJ2-2; unclear D gene. Germline V gene lookup returns CDR1 SEHNR and CDR2 FQNEAQ (reference sequence). V was trimmed by 3 bases and J by 7 bases, leaving 9 bases between them. This CDR3 is built from 13 residues.

This chain joins TRBV6-5 and TRBJ2-1; D not certain. CDR1 is MNHEY and CDR2 is SVGAGI in the germline V gene. There are 14 residues in the CDR3. V was clipped by 6 bases and J by 0 bases, with 9 bases between them. The CDR3 DNA reads TGTGCCAGCAGCCTTGTTAGCTCCTACAATGAGCAGTTCTTC. Protein: CASSLVSSYNEQFF.

V gene TRBV30 combines with J gene TRBJ2-3; 9 positions agree with TRBD2. Trimming at V came to 4 bases and at J to 2 bases, leaving 7 bases not matched to a gene. The CDR3 spans 15 residues. CDR1 and CDR2 from the germline V gene are GTSNPN and SVGIG (reference sequence). In nucleotides, the CDR3 is TGTGCCTGGACCGCTAGCGGGATTAACACAGATACGCAGTATTTT. As protein: CAWTASGINTDTQYF.

The gene calls are TRBV10-2 and TRBJ1-1, with 7 bases lining up with TRBD1. Trimming took 6 bases from V and 2 from J; bases not matched to a gene: 3. The CDR3 runs 13 residues. CDR1 is WSHSY and CDR2 is SAAADI in the germline V gene. In DNA, the CDR3 is TGCGCCAGCAGAGACAGGGTAAACACTGAAGCTTTCTTT. It codes for CASRDRVNTEAFF.

J is TRBJ2-1 and V is TRBV11-2; TRBD2 aligns across 10 bases. Germline V gives CDR1 SGHAT, CDR2 FQNNGV. J gave up 4 bases and V 2 bases, and 5 bases lay outside the gene matches. The CDR3 runs 16 residues. CDR3 in DNA: TGTGCCAGCAGCTTATCCAGCGGGAGGGGATACAATGAGCAGTTCTTC. Translated: CASSLSSGRGYNEQFF.

V is TRBV4-3 and J is TRBJ2-7; 7 nucleotides match TRBD2. Germline assignment: CDR1 LGHNA and CDR2 YSLEER. With 0 bases clipped from V and 4 bases from J, the junction kept 6 bases outside the gene matches. There are 15 residues in the CDR3. CDR3 protein: CASSQDSGRLYEQYF. CDR3 DNA: TGCGCCAGCAGCCAAGACTCCGGGAGGCTGTACGAGCAGTACTTC.

The CDR3 region is CASSLVQALNTEAFF. CDR3 bases: TGTGCCAGCAGTTTGGTACAGGCCTTGAACACTGAAGCTTTCTTT. The chain uses TRBV27 and TRBJ1-1; the D gene is possibly TRBD1 (5 bases). Germline V gene data show CDR1 as MNHEY and CDR2 as SMNVEV (reference sequence). There are 15 residues in the CDR3. V gave up 3 bases and J gave up 0 bases, with 11 bases separating them.

CDR3 residues: CASSLYRTSGIPPYEQYF. The CDR3 DNA follows: TGTGCCAGCAGCTTATATAGGACTAGCGGGATACCTCCCTACGAGCAGTACTTC. This chain uses TRBV7-6 with TRBJ2-7; 12 nucleotides agree with TRBD2. The CDR3 spans 18 residues. CDR1 and CDR2 from the germline V gene are SGHVS and FNYEAQ. The trim removed 2 bases at V and 2 bases at J, leaving 10 bases unmatched.

This chain joins TRBV7-9 and TRBJ2-7, with 7 bases identical to TRBD2. The CDR3 runs to 16 residues. Trimming at V came to 5 bases and at J to 6 bases, leaving 16 bases not matched to a gene. CDR1 and CDR2 from the germline V gene are SEHNR and FQNEAQ (reference sequence). Here the CDR3 DNA reads TGTGCCAGCAGCCCGCCCCTAGCGGCACATGTCCTCGAGCAGTACTTC. This sequence encodes CASSPPLAAHVLEQYF.

The chain's CDR3 is CASSLFPGGTETQYF. The CDR3 region has the DNA TGCGCCAGCAGCTTGTTCCCGGGGGGCACGGAGACCCAGTACTTC. The chain joins TRBV5-1 to TRBJ2-5, with D perhaps matching TRBD2 (7 bases). The length of the CDR3 is 15 residues. Germline-derived CDR1 and CDR2 are SGHRS and YFSETQ. V dropped 1 base and J dropped 5 bases, with 15 bases sitting between them.

This rearrangement joins TRBV27 to TRBJ2-7, with D possibly TRBD1 on 5 matching bases. The CDR3 covers 15 residues. The germline V gene encodes CDR1 MNHEY and CDR2 SMNVEV (reference sequence). The ends were cut back, 3 bases at V and 3 bases at J, with 15 bases in the middle. CDR3 sequence (DNA): TGTGCCAGCAGTTTCTCCCCGTCCAGGGACTACGAGCAGTACTTC. This gives the protein CASSFSPSRDYEQYF.

This clone occurred once. This rearrangement joins TRBV6-1 to TRBJ2-1, with 10 bases matching TRBD2. The ends lost 2 bases at V and 7 bases at J; junction bases unmatched: 8. CDR3 length equals 16 residues. Germline lookup yields CDR1 MNHNS and CDR2 SASEGT. The CDR3 loop reads CASSELRSGRGNEQFF. DNA for the CDR3: TGTGCCAGCAGTGAATTAAGAAGCGGGAGGGGTAATGAGCAGTTCTTC.

V is TRBV27 and J is TRBJ2-1, with 7 bases fitting TRBD2. The V segment lost 5 bases and the J segment 8 bases; nucleotides outside the gene matches: 6. There are 13 residues in the CDR3. CDR1 MNHEY and CDR2 SMNVEV come from the germline V gene (reference sequence). DNA of the CDR3: TGTGCCAGCAGTCCAAGCGGGAACTATGAGCAGTTCTTC. The encoded protein is CASSPSGNYEQFF.

V and J are TRBV10-2 and TRBJ1-5, with a weak D call TRBD1 (6 bases). The CDR3 runs to 15 residues. The germline CDR1 and CDR2 sequences are WSHSY and SAAADI. V lost 2 bases, J lost 6 bases, and 14 bases lay in between. This chain's CDR3 is CASSERSTGPQPQHF. As DNA, the CDR3 is TGCGCCAGCAGTGAGCGTTCTACAGGGCCTCAGCCCCAGCATTTT.

Notes on this clone: The sample holds other DNA sequences that translate to the same CDR3. This chain connects TRBV27 to TRBJ2-1; D may be TRBD1 (6 bases). This CDR3 has 13 residues. The germline gives CDR1 MNHEY, CDR2 SMNVEV (reference sequence). Trimming stripped 1 base from V and 5 bases from J, with 6 bases between. In DNA, the CDR3 is TGTGCCAGCAGTTTATACAGGGACAATGAGCAGTTCTTC. This translates into CASSLYRDNEQFF.